The 14 T cell receptor beta chains below come from one sample, sequenced in a study of CD8+CD57+ T cells in acquired aplastic anemia. Researchers used genomic DNA as the template to profile TCR beta VDJ and CDR3. TCRdb reprocessed the reads via MiXCR and lists one record per CDR3 protein. The sample contains some 410,000 distinct CDR3 sequences, 65% to 75% of which appear only once. The sequenced sample was sorted CD4+, CD8+, or CD8+CD57+ T cells (not recorded which) from PBMCs. Source of these receptors: a human donor in good health, serving as a control.

Ten or more counts support this clonotype. V gene TRBV5-8 combines with J gene TRBJ1-5; TRBD1 might be the D (6 bases). Per germline, CDR1 SGHTS and CDR2 YDEGEE. The CDR3 covers 12 residues. V was shortened by 0 bases and J by 10 bases, with 8 bases between the two germline ends. CDR3 bases: TGTGCCAGCAGCTTGGACGGGGGCCCCCAGCATTTT. It specifies CASSLDGGPQHF.

V is TRBV20-1 and J is TRBJ1-2; D is perhaps TRBD1 (5 bases). The CDR3 runs 15 residues. The germline V and J ends were trimmed by 3 bases and 2 bases, with 16 bases remaining between them. Germline V gene data show CDR1 as DFQATT and CDR2 as SNEGSKA (reference sequence). The CDR3 loop reads CSARRSGADNYGYTF. For the CDR3, the DNA is TGCAGTGCTAGGAGATCCGGGGCAGACAACTATGGCTACACCTTC.

The chain uses TRBV5-1 and TRBJ2-1; the D gene is possibly TRBD2 (5 bases). CDR1 is SGHRS, CDR2 YFSETQ, per germline. The CDR3 has 16 residues. V gave up 0 bases and J gave up 5 bases, with 15 bases separating them. DNA of the CDR3: TGCGCCAGCAGCTTGGCGGGGATGAACACCGACAATGAGCAGTTCTTC. Its protein is CASSLAGMNTDNEQFF.

The V gene is TRBV5-6, the J gene TRBJ2-3, with D maybe TRBD1 (5 bases). The CDR3 extends over 15 amino acids. Germline CDR1 reads SGHDT; CDR2 reads YYEEEE. V lost 0 bases, J lost 4 bases, and 12 bases lay in between. CDR3 amino acids: CASSLVGPGSDTQYF. CDR3 bases: TGTGCCAGCAGCTTGGTCGGACCAGGGTCAGATACGCAGTATTTT. The entire variable domain, with the rest obtained from reference TRBV5-6 and TRBJ2-3, is as follows: DAGVTQSPTHLIKTRGQQVTLRCSPKSGHDTVSWYQQALGQGPQFIFQYYEEEERQRGNFPDRFSGHQFPNYSSELNVNALLLGDSALYLCASSLVGPGSDTQYFGPGTRLTVL.

The CDR3: CASSLGGLAPYGYTF. CDR3 nucleotides: TGCGCCAGCAGCTTGGGGGGACTAGCTCCCTATGGCTACACCTTC. The chain carries TRBV5-1 and TRBJ1-2, with D maybe TRBD1 (5 bases). Germline V gene lookup returns CDR1 SGHRS and CDR2 YFSETQ. This CDR3 has 15 amino acids. The germline V and J ends were trimmed by 0 bases and 4 bases, with 13 bases remaining between them.

In DNA, the CDR3 is TGCGCCAGCAGCCAAGGTCGTGGTAGAGGGGGGCCCTCTCCCCAGTACTTC. Translation gives CASSQGRGRGGPSPQYF. The chain carries TRBV4-1 and TRBJ2-5; perhaps D is TRBD1 or TRBD2 (6 bases each). Trimming removed 1 base from V and 9 bases from J, with 24 bases in between. The CDR3 covers 17 residues. Germline CDR1 reads MGHRA; CDR2 reads YSYEKL.

This chain joins TRBV7-6 and TRBJ2-3; 14 positions agree with TRBD2. CDR3 length: 17 amino acids. Germline CDR1 reads SGHVS; CDR2 reads FNYEAQ. The V and J ends lost 4 bases and 2 bases, in that order; junction bases with no gene match: 5. CDR3 DNA sequence: TGTGCCAGCAGCTCGCCGACTAGCGGGGGGGTCACAGATACGCAGTATTTT. This sequence encodes CASSSPTSGGVTDTQYF.

Turning to this clonotype: One end of the junction fails to match germline, which may point to a read error. CDR3 residues: CASTVTGGKSPLIF. The DNA of the CDR3 is TGTGCCAGCACCGTGACAGGGGGCAAGTCACCCCTCATCTTT. The rearrangement uses TRBV2 and TRBJ1-6; 10 nucleotides line up with TRBD1. CDR1 SNHLY and CDR2 FYNNEI come from the germline V gene. This CDR3 is built from 14 residues.

At least ten counts were recorded for this clonotype. The V gene is TRBV6-2 or TRBV6-3, the J gene TRBJ2-5; D remains ambiguous. In germline, CDR1 is MNHEY, CDR2 SVGEGT. The CDR3 has 12 amino acids. V dropped 3 bases and J dropped 8 bases, with 10 bases sitting between them. The CDR3 loop is CASSYPEVTQYF. In DNA, the CDR3 is TGTGCCAGCAGTTATCCAGAGGTCACCCAGTACTTC.

As to this clonotype: A read error may produce the germline difference seen at one junction end. The gene calls are TRBV7-2 and TRBJ2-3, with unresolved D. CDR3 length: 15 residues. Germline V gives CDR1 SGHTA, CDR2 FQGNSA. In nucleotides, the CDR3 is TGCGCCAGCAGTGAAATGGGTGAGCCCACAGATACGCAGTATTTT. Protein product: CASSEMGEPTDTQYF.

The chain links TRBV12-3 or TRBV12-4 to TRBJ1-2; D may be TRBD1 (5 bases). This CDR3 comprises 15 residues. V shed 6 bases and J shed 12 bases, with 26 bases lying between them. Written as DNA, the CDR3 is TGTGCCAGCAGACCGGCACAGGAGTGGGGTAATGACCACACCTTC. Amino acids: CASRPAQEWGNDHTF.

To note about this clonotype: Relative to the germline gene, one junction end is altered; a read error may explain this. The chain employs TRBV7-2 and TRBJ1-1; D unresolved. The CDR3 length is 13 residues. In germline, CDR1 is SGHTA, CDR2 FQGNSA. The CDR3 here is CASSANMNDEAFW. CDR3 nucleotides: TGTGCCAGCAGCGCCAACATGAACGATGAAGCTTTCTGG.

This chain connects TRBV5-6 to TRBJ2-5; no definite D call. This CDR3 region has 13 residues. The germline V and J ends were trimmed by 1 base and 5 bases, with 9 bases remaining between them. Germline-derived CDR1 and CDR2 are SGHDT and YYEEEE. CDR3 residues: CASSLWVRETQYF. For the CDR3, the DNA is TGTGCCAGCAGCTTGTGGGTCAGGGAGACCCAGTACTTC.

With regard to this clonotype: At one of its ends the junction is not consistent with the germline gene, which may arise from a read error. The CDR3 here is CASSLATAPAVYCF. Written as DNA, the CDR3 is TGTGCCAGCAGCTTAGCAACAGCCCCAGCGGTCTACTGCTTC. The genes are TRBV7-6 and TRBJ1-2; D remains ambiguous. Germline V gives CDR1 SGHVS, CDR2 FNYEAQ. CDR3 size: 14 residues.